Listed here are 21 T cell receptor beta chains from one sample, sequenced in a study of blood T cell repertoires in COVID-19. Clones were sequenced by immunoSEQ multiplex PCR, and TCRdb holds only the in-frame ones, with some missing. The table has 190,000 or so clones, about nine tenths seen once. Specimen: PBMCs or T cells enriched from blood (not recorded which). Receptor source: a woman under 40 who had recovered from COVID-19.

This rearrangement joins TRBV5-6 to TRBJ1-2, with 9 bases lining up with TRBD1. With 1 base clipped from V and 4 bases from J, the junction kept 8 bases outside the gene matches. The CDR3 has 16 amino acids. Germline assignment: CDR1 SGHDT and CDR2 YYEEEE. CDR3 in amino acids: CASSLYADRGGYGYTF. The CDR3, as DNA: TGTGCCAGCAGCTTGTATGCAGACAGGGGGGGCTATGGCTACACCTTC.

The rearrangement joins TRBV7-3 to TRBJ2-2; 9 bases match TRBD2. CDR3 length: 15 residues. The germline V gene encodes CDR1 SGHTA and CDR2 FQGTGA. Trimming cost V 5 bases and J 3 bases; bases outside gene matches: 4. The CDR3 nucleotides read TGTGCCAGCAGCCCGACTAGCGGATACACCGGGGAGCTGTTTTTT. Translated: CASSPTSGYTGELFF.

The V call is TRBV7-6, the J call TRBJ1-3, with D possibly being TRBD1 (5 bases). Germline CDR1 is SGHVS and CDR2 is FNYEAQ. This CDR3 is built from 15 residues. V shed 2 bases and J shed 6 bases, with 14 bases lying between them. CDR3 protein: CASSLNDRYINTIYF. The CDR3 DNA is TGTGCCAGCAGCTTAAATGACAGATACATAAACACCATATATTTT.

The CDR3 DNA follows: TGCGCCAGCAGCCAAGGTCCGCTACTCACCGGGGAGCTGTTTTTT. Encoded protein: CASSQGPLLTGELFF. The chain couples TRBV4-3 to TRBJ2-2; D is ambiguous. Trimming left V 1 base short and J 4 bases short, with 10 bases between. Germline V CDR1 and CDR2: LGHNA, YSLEER. This CDR3 contains 15 residues.

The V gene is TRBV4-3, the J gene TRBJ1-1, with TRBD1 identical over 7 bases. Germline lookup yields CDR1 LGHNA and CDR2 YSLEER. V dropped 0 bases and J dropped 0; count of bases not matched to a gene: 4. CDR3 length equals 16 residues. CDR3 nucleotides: TGCGCCAGCAGCCAAGACCCCGGGACAGTGAACACTGAAGCTTTCTTT. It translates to CASSQDPGTVNTEAFF.

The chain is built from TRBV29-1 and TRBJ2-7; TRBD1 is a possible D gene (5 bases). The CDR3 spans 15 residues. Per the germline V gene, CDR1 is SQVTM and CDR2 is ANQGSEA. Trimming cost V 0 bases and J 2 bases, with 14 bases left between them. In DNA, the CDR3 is TGCAGCGTTGAAGATTTTTCGGCGGACACCTACGAGCAGTACTTC. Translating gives CSVEDFSADTYEQYF.

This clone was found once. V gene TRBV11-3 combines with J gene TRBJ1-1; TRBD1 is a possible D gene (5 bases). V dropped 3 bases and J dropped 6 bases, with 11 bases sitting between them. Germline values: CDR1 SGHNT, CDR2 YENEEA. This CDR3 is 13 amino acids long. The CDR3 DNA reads TGTGCCAGCAGCTTGGACATCGCCGCTGAAGCTTTCTTT. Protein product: CASSLDIAAEAFF.

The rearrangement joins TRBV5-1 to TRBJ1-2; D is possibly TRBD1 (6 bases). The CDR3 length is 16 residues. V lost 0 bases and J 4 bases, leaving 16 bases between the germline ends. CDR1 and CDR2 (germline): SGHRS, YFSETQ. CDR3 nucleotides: TGCGCCAGCAGCTTGGTCGGACAGCGACAAGGCTATGGCTACACCTTC. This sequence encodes CASSLVGQRQGYGYTF.

CDR3 in DNA: TGTGCCAGCAGTAAGGACAGCTATGGCTACACCTTC. Its protein is CASSKDSYGYTF. This chain connects TRBV2 to TRBJ1-2; tentative D call: TRBD1 (6 bases). The V and J ends lost 5 bases and 4 bases respectively, with 8 bases between them. CDR3 length: 12 amino acids. In germline, CDR1 is SNHLY, CDR2 FYNNEI.

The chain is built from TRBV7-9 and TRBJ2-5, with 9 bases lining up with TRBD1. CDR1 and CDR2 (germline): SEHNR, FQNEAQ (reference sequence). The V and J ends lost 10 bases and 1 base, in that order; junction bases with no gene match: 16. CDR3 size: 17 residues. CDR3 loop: CATPLAGGQGLQETQYF. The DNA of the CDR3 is TGTGCCACCCCCCTAGCCGGGGGACAGGGCCTCCAAGAGACCCAGTACTTC.

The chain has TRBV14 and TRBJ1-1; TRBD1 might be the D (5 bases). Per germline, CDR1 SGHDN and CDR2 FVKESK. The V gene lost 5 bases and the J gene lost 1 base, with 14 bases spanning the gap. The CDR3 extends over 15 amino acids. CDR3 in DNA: TGTGCCAGCAGCATAGCGGGGCTGCGGAACACTGAAGCTTTCTTT. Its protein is CASSIAGLRNTEAFF.

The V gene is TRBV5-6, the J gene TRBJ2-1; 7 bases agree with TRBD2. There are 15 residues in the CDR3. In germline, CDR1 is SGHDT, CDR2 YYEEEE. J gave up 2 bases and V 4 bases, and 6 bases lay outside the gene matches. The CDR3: CASSLSGNPYNEQFF. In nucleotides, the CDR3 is TGTGCCAGCAGCCTAAGCGGGAATCCCTACAATGAGCAGTTCTTC.

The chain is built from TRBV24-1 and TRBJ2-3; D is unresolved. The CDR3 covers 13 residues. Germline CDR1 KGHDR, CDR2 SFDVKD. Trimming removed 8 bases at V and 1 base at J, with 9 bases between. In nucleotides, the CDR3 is TGTGCCACCAAAACCCCGGGCACAGATACGCAGTATTTT. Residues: CATKTPGTDTQYF.

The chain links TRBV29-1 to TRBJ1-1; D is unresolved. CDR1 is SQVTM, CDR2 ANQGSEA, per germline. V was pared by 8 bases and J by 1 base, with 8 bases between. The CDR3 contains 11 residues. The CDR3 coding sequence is TGCAGCCTCCGGGGGAACACTGAAGCTTTCTTT. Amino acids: CSLRGNTEAFF.

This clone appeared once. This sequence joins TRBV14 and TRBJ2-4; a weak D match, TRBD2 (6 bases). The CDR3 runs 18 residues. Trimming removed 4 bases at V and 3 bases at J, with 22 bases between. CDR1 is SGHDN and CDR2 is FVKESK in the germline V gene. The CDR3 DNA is TGTGCCAGCAGCCCTGGGACTTTCTCGAATGGGGGCAAAAACATTCAGTACTTC. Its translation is CASSPGTFSNGGKNIQYF.

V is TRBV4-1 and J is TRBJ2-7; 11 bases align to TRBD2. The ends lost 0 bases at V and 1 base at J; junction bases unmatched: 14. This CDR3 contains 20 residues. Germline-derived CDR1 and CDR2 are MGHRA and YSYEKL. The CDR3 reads CASSQDRTSGSQMGSYEQYF. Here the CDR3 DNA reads TGCGCCAGCAGCCAAGATAGAACTAGCGGGAGCCAAATGGGGTCCTACGAGCAGTACTTC.

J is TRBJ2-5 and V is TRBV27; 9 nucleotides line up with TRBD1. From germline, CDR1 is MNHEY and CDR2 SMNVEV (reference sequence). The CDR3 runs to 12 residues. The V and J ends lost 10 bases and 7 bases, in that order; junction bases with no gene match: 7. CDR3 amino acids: CANKGQGGTQYF. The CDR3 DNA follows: TGTGCCAACAAGGGACAGGGAGGGACCCAGTACTTC.

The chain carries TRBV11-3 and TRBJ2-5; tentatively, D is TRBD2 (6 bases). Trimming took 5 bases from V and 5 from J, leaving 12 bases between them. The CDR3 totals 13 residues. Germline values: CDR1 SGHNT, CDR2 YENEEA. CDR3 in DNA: TGTGCCAGCAGCCGGGACTCCTGGGAGACCCAGTACTTC. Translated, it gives CASSRDSWETQYF. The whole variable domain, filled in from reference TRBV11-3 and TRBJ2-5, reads EAGVVQSPRYKIIEKKQPVAFWCNPISGHNTLYWYLQNLGQGPELLIRYENEEAVDDSQLPKDRFSAERLKGVDSTLKIQPAELGDSAVYLCASSRDSWETQYFGPGTRLLVL.

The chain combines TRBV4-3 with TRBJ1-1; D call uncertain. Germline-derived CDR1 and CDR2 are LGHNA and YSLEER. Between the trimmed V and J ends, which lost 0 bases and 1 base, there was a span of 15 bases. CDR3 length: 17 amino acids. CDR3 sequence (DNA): TGCGCCAGCAGCCAAGAGGGCTCCCGGAGGGAGAACACTGAAGCTTTCTTT. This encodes CASSQEGSRRENTEAFF.

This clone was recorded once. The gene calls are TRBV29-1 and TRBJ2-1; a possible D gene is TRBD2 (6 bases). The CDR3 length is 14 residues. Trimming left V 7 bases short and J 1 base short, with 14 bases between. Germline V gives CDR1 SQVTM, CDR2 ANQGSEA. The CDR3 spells CSAPVRESYNEQFF. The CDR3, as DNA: TGCAGCGCTCCGGTCCGGGAGTCCTACAATGAGCAGTTCTTC.

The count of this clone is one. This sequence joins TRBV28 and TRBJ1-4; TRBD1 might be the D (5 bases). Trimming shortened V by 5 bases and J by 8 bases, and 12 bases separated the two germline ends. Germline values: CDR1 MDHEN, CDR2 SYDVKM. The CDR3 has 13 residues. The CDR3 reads CASSPGSLEKLFF. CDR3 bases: TGTGCCAGCAGTCCAGGGTCCCTCGAAAAACTGTTTTTT.